The 15 T cell receptor beta chains below come from one sample, sequenced in a study of cytomegalovirus exposure and HLA in healthy donors. PCR involved 60 Vbeta and 13 Jbeta primers. Assay used: immunoSEQ multiplex PCR; TCRdb lists only in-frame clones, some missing. The data show around 25,000 clones, 60% to 80% seen once. The sample was PBMCs. The receptors come from a male donor in good health and CMV-seronegative.

This chain uses TRBV28 with TRBJ2-1; D uncertain. The CDR3 is 16 residues long. Trimming pared 6 bases from V and 2 bases from J, leaving 17 bases between. Germline assignment: CDR1 MDHEN and CDR2 SYDVKM. The CDR3 region has the DNA TGTGCCAGCAGCCCTATGTGGGCCCCAACCTACAATGAGCAGTTCTTC. Translating it yields CASSPMWAPTYNEQFF.

This clone was seen a few times. This chain connects TRBV2 to TRBJ1-2; TRBD1 might be the D (5 bases). Germline values: CDR1 SNHLY, CDR2 FYNNEI. CDR3 length: 14 amino acids. V lost 5 bases, J lost 2 bases, and 12 bases lay in between. CDR3 protein: CASSPLTGNYGYTF. The CDR3 nucleotides are TGTGCCAGCAGTCCACTTACAGGAAACTATGGCTACACCTTC.

V and J are TRBV6-1 and TRBJ1-5, with TRBD1 as a possible D gene (6 bases). From germline, CDR1 is MNHNS and CDR2 SASEGT. The length of the CDR3 is 15 residues. V dropped 3 bases and J dropped 5 bases, with 14 bases sitting between them. In DNA form, the CDR3 reads TGTGCCAGCAGTGACCCAGACAGGCTAGATCAGCCCCAGCATTTT. Translating it yields CASSDPDRLDQPQHF.

V and J are TRBV4-2 and TRBJ2-1, with 8 nucleotides matching TRBD2. After removal of 1 base from V and 4 bases from J, the junction contained 6 bases not matched to a gene. The CDR3 sequence is 16 residues long. CDR1 and CDR2 (germline): LGHNA, YNFKEQ. The CDR3 protein is CASSQGTSGVYNEQFF. CDR3 sequence (DNA): TGTGCCAGCAGCCAAGGTACTAGCGGAGTTTACAATGAGCAGTTCTTC.

This chain connects TRBV5-4 to TRBJ2-3; 7 nucleotides line up with TRBD2. The CDR3 totals 14 residues. Trimming at V came to 1 base and at J to 3 bases, leaving 2 bases not matched to a gene. Per the germline V gene, CDR1 is SGHNT and CDR2 is YYREEE (reference sequence). CDR3: CASSLSSGTDTQYF. The CDR3 DNA reads as TGTGCCAGCAGCTTGAGTAGCGGGACAGATACGCAGTATTTT.

The CDR3 loop reads CASSTETGPSYEQYF. CDR3 DNA sequence: TGTGCCAGCAGTACCGAAACAGGGCCCTCCTACGAGCAGTACTTC. The chain uses TRBV6-5 and TRBJ2-7, with a weak D call TRBD1 (6 bases). Trimming removed 5 bases from V and 0 bases from J, with 14 bases in between. Germline lookup yields CDR1 MNHEY and CDR2 SVGAGI. This CDR3 is 15 amino acids long.

The chain links TRBV10-3 to TRBJ1-1; 8 positions agree with TRBD1. The V and J ends lost 9 bases and 4 bases, in that order; junction bases with no gene match: 10. Germline V gives CDR1 ENHRY, CDR2 SYGVKD. The CDR3 runs 14 residues. DNA for the CDR3: TGTGCCATTGGACAGGGCCTTTGGGGCACTGAAGCTTTCTTT. This encodes CAIGQGLWGTEAFF.

This chain links TRBV21-1 with TRBJ1-2; TRBD1, the table's D call, lacks a check against the DNA. TRBV21-1 is labeled a pseudogene. This CDR3 has 13 residues. The CDR3 sequence is CASSIRTDYGYTF. CDR3 DNA sequence: TGTGCCAGCAGCATTAGGACAGACTATGGCTACACCTTC.

Comment on this clone: The sample holds other DNA sequences that translate to the same CDR3. This chain connects TRBV4-2 to TRBJ2-1; 11 nucleotides line up with TRBD2. This CDR3 region has 16 residues. V dropped 0 bases and J dropped 6; count of bases not matched to a gene: 4. Germline V gene data show CDR1 as LGHNA and CDR2 as YNFKEQ. CDR3 sequence: CASSQDGLAGGNEQFF. The CDR3 nucleotides are TGTGCCAGCAGCCAAGATGGGCTAGCGGGAGGCAATGAGCAGTTCTTC.

This chain joins TRBV7-9 and TRBJ1-5; 10 bases map to TRBD1. This CDR3 comprises 17 residues. Germline V gene data show CDR1 as SEHNR and CDR2 as FQNEAQ (reference sequence). Unmatched junction bases numbered 8, after V lost 5 bases and J lost 1 base. CDR3 in DNA: TGTGCCAGCAGCCAATGGACAGGGGGTGTGAGCAATCAGCCCCAGCATTTT. It codes for CASSQWTGGVSNQPQHF.

The V gene is TRBV28, the J gene TRBJ2-7; D ambiguous. V was clipped by 4 bases and J by 3 bases, with 13 bases between them. There are 14 residues in the CDR3. Germline lookup yields CDR1 MDHEN and CDR2 SYDVKM. The CDR3 sequence is CASSYYLDFYEQYF. As DNA, the CDR3 is TGTGCCAGCAGTTATTATCTAGACTTCTACGAGCAGTACTTC.

The rearrangement links TRBV10-3 to TRBJ2-3; the match to TRBD1 covers 7 bases. Germline V CDR1 and CDR2: ENHRY, SYGVKD. V shed 2 bases and J 4 bases; nucleotides not matched to a gene: 6. This CDR3 region has 15 residues. CDR3: CAISERQGSPDTQYF. DNA for the CDR3: TGTGCCATCAGTGAGAGACAGGGAAGCCCAGATACGCAGTATTTT.

This clone has just a few counts. The chain uses TRBV2 and TRBJ2-7, with 8 bases that match TRBD1. Germline V gene data show CDR1 as SNHLY and CDR2 as FYNNEI. The V segment lost 5 bases and the J segment 6 bases; nucleotides outside the gene matches: 3. CDR3 length: 12 amino acids. The DNA of the CDR3 is TGTGCCAGCAGTTCACAGGGGGTCGAGCAGTACTTC. It translates to CASSSQGVEQYF.

V usage is TRBV5-1 and J usage is TRBJ1-3, with TRBD1 as a possible D gene (6 bases). In germline, CDR1 is SGHRS, CDR2 YFSETQ. The CDR3 extends over 17 amino acids. Trimming cost V 0 bases and J 0 bases, with 13 bases left between them. The CDR3 spells CASSLEGGANSGNTIYF. Here the CDR3 DNA reads TGCGCCAGCAGCTTGGAGGGGGGGGCCAACTCTGGAAACACCATATATTTT.

The chain is built from TRBV5-1 and TRBJ2-4, with TRBD1 identical over 9 bases. With 4 bases clipped from V and 6 bases from J, the junction kept 11 bases outside the gene matches. CDR1 is SGHRS, CDR2 YFSETQ, per germline. The CDR3 is 16 residues long. CDR3 in DNA: TGCGCCAGCAGCGTCCGGGACAGGGAAGTTGGAAACATTCAGTACTTC. Translated: CASSVRDREVGNIQYF.